This TCR beta chain is from a study of blood T cell repertoires in COVID-19. For the study at large: Sites across the United States, Italy and Spain contributed samples from acute and convalescent COVID-19. Sources were T cells, B-cell-depleted T cells, or PBMCs; the material itself was cDNA or gDNA.

As processed by the authors: Amplification with reference gene primers provided the estimates of nucleated cell counts. Produced via immunoSEQ multiplex PCR; TCRdb's table is partial and in-frame only. V, J and clone size are taken as reported in that table, and D and trimming were inferred from the DNA itself. The repertoire has approximately 670,000 clones, about 87% of them found once; the top ten carry roughly 0.25%. Germline CDR1 and CDR2: KGHSH and LQKENI. The CDR3 is 13 amino acids. V was cut by 6 bases and J by 5 bases, with 13 bases left in between. The sample was peripheral blood. V gene TRBV18 combines with J gene TRBJ2-5; D is uncertain. This receptor was taken from a woman under 30 with acute or convalescent COVID-19. CDR3 nucleotide sequence: TGTGCCAGCTCCTTAGAGATTGATGAGACCCAGTACTTC. This encodes CASSLEIDETQYF.